This TCR beta chain was sequenced during a study of graft-versus-host responses after intestinal transplantation. Overall study context: All recipients were transplanted with multivisceral, liver-intestinal, or isolated intestinal grafts. The recipients all started with anti-thymocyte globulin induction and then took tacrolimus and steroids for around 3 years. Study-level results: Peak circulating GvH clone levels tracked with early post-transplant HvG declines. Detection of GvH clones occurred in recipient marrow, and some had their first appearance in ileum or blood.

About this clone itself: Antigen specificity is unknown.

Data came from immunoSEQ multiplex PCR; TCRdb stores just in-frame clones and leaves some out. The table includes around 130,000 clones, 85% to 95% detected once. The clonotype comes from a human donor who received an intestinal transplant. The sequencing used unstimulated CD4+ T cells sorted from spleen or lymph node cells, collected before intestinal transplant.

CDR3 DNA: TGCAGCGTTGACGTGGGCGGGGGTGGTGAGCAGTTCTTC. It specifies CSVDVGGGGEQFF. V usage is TRBV29-1 and J usage is TRBJ2-1; 7 bases line up with TRBD2. CDR1 SQVTM and CDR2 ANQGSEA come from the germline V gene. There are 13 residues in the CDR3. The V segment lost 3 bases and the J segment 9 bases; nucleotides outside the gene matches: 8.